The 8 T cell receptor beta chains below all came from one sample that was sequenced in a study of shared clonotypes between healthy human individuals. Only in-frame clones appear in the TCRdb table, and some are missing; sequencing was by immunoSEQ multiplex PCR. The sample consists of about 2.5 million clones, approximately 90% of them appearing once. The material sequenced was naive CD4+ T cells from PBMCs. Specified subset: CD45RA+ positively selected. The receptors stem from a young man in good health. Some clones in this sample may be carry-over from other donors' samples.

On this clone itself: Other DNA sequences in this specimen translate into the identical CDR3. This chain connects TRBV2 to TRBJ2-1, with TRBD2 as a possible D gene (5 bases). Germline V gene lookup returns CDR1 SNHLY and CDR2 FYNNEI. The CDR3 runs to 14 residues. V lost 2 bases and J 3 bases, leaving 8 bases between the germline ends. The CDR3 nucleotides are TGTGCCAGCAGTGAACTCACTAGCTACAATGAGCAGTTCTTC. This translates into CASSELTSYNEQFF.

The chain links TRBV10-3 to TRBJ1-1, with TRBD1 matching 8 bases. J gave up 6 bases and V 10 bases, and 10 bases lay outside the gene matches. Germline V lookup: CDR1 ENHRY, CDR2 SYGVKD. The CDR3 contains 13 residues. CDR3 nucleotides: TGTGCCACCAGGGGGCCCTCGAGCGCTGAAGCTTTCTTT. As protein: CATRGPSSAEAFF.

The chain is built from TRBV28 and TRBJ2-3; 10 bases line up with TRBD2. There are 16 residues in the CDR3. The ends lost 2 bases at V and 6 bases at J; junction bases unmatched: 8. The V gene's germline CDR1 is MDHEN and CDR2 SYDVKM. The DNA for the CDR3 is TGTGCCAGCAGTTTACTCCCAGCGGGAGGGCGGGATACGCAGTATTTT. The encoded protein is CASSLLPAGGRDTQYF. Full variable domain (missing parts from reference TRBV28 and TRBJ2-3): DVKVTQSSRYLVKRTGEKVFLECVQDMDHENMFWYRQDPGLGLRLIYFSYDVKMKEKGDIPEGYSVSREKKERFSLILESASTNQTSMYLCASSLLPAGGRDTQYFGPGTRLTVL.

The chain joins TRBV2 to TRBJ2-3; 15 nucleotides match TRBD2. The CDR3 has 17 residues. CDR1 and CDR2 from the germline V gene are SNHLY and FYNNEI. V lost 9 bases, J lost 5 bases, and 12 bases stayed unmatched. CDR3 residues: CARGGTSGRIWGDTQYF. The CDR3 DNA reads TGTGCCAGAGGGGGGACTAGCGGGAGGATCTGGGGAGATACGCAGTATTTT.

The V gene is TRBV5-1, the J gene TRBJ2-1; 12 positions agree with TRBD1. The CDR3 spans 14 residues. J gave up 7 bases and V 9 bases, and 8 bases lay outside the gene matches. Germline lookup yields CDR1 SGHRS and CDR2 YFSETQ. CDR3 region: CATSEGQGANEQFF. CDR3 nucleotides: TGCGCCACCTCGGAGGGACAGGGGGCGAATGAGCAGTTCTTC.

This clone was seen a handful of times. The CDR3 loop reads CASSFEGGGSYNEQFF. The DNA for the CDR3 is TGTGCCAGCAGCTTCGAGGGAGGGGGCTCCTACAATGAGCAGTTCTTC. The chain recombines TRBV11-2 with TRBJ2-1, with D perhaps TRBD2 (7 bases). The CDR3 is 16 amino acids. Germline-derived CDR1 and CDR2 are SGHAT and FQNNGV. V lost 3 bases, J lost 0 bases, and 12 bases lay in between.

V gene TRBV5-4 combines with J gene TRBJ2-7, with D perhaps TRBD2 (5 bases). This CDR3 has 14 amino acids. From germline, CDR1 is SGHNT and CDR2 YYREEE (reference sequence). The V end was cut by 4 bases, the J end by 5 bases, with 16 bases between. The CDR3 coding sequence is TGTGCCAGCAGCCCTGGAGGACGCACCGACGAGCAGTACTTC. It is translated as CASSPGGRTDEQYF.

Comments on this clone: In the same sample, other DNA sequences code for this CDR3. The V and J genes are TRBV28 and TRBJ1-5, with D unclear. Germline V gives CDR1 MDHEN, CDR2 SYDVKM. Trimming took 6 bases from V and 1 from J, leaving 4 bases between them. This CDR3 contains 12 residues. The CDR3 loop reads CASSRSNQPQHF. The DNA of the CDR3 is TGTGCCAGCAGCCGAAGCAATCAGCCCCAGCATTTT.